Below are 18 T cell receptor beta chains sequenced from a single sample in a study of Tregs in tolerant kidney transplant recipients. Measured with immunoSEQ multiplex PCR; TCRdb has only the in-frame clones, and not every one. The repertoire consists of approximately 93,000 clones, with 93% occurring once and the leading ten covering 0.46%. Sequencing used CD4+ T cells from blood, obtained before the transplant. The receptors were gathered from a human donor who received a combined kidney and bone marrow transplant.

The chain employs TRBV4-2 and TRBJ2-3; the D gene is possibly TRBD2 (5 bases). Trimming pared 1 base from V and 2 bases from J, leaving 7 bases between. CDR3 size: 14 residues. Germline V gene lookup returns CDR1 LGHNA and CDR2 YNFKEQ. The CDR3 DNA sequence: TGTGCCAGCAGCCAAGGACTAATCACAGATACGCAGTATTTT. Translation gives CASSQGLITDTQYF.

The chain employs TRBV11-3 and TRBJ2-3; D perhaps matches TRBD2 (5 bases). This CDR3 is built from 16 residues. Between the trimmed V and J ends, which lost 2 bases and 0 bases, there was a span of 12 bases. The germline gives CDR1 SGHNT, CDR2 YENEEA. DNA for the CDR3: TGTGCCAGCAGCTTACGAAGCGGAATAAGCACAGATACGCAGTATTTT. Encoded protein: CASSLRSGISTDTQYF.

The chain uses TRBV18 and TRBJ1-3, with D perhaps matching TRBD1 (5 bases). This CDR3 has 16 residues. Looked up from germline, CDR1 is KGHSH and CDR2 is LQKENI. V lost 2 bases and J lost 0, with 11 bases in between. CDR3: CASSPLGGPSGNTIYF. The DNA of the CDR3 is TGTGCCAGCTCACCATTGGGGGGACCCTCTGGAAACACCATATATTTT. The entire variable domain, with the rest obtained from reference TRBV18 and TRBJ1-3, is as follows: NAGVMQNPRHLVRRRGQEARLRCSPMKGHSHVYWYRQLPEEGLKFMVYLQKENIIDESGMPKERFSAEFPKEGPSILRIQQVVRGDSAAYFCASSPLGGPSGNTIYFGEGSWLTVV.

The chain has TRBV19 and TRBJ2-7, with 11 bases identical to TRBD1. Germline assignment: CDR1 LNHDA and CDR2 SQIVND (reference sequence). V dropped 4 bases and J dropped 3; count of bases not matched to a gene: 11. This CDR3 is 17 amino acids long. The CDR3 sequence is CASSTRTGGLYSYEQYF. DNA for the CDR3: TGTGCCAGTAGTACCCGGACAGGGGGCCTTTATAGCTACGAGCAGTACTTC.

The chain carries TRBV11-1 and TRBJ1-1, with D maybe TRBD1 (5 bases). CDR3 length: 14 amino acids. V lost 0 bases to trimming and J lost 4 bases, with 9 bases between them. In germline, CDR1 is SGHAT, CDR2 FQDESV (reference sequence). The CDR3 loop is CASSLARVGTEAFF. The CDR3 DNA is TGTGCCAGCAGCTTAGCCAGGGTCGGCACTGAAGCTTTCTTT.

The V call is TRBV9, the J call TRBJ2-3; 11 bases are shared with TRBD2. Losses at the gene ends were 0 bases for V and 2 bases for J; bases not matched to a gene: 11. The length of the CDR3 is 19 residues. Germline V gives CDR1 SGDLS, CDR2 YYNGEE. The CDR3 spells CASSVGGSGTSGSTDTQYF. Written as DNA, the CDR3 is TGTGCCAGCAGCGTAGGTGGTTCCGGGACTAGCGGATCCACAGATACGCAGTATTTT.

V usage is TRBV19 and J usage is TRBJ2-3; tentative D call: TRBD2 (5 bases). Trimming pared 3 bases from V and 2 bases from J, leaving 15 bases between. Germline CDR1 LNHDA, CDR2 SQIVND (reference sequence). This CDR3 contains 16 residues. The CDR3 protein is CASSIDGEWDTDTQYF. CDR3 DNA: TGTGCCAGTAGTATCGATGGGGAGTGGGACACAGATACGCAGTATTTT.

To note about this clone: At one of its ends the junction is not consistent with the germline gene, which may arise from a read error. This same CDR3 is encoded by further DNA sequences in the sample. V and J are TRBV2 and TRBJ1-6, with D possibly TRBD1 on 6 matching bases. The CDR3 runs 15 residues. The germline V gene encodes CDR1 SNHLY and CDR2 FYNNEI. CDR3 amino acids: CASRKGVELNSPLHF. The CDR3 region has the DNA TGTGCCAGCCGTAAGGGGGTAGAACTTAATTCCCCCCTCCACTTT.

The chain recombines TRBV5-1 with TRBJ2-5, with no clear D. Germline CDR1 reads SGHRS; CDR2 reads YFSETQ. Deletions cut 0 bases from V and 5 bases from J, with 8 bases between. This CDR3 has 13 amino acids. The CDR3 nucleotides read TGCGCCAGCAGCTTGGGTTTCAGGGAGACCCAGTACTTC. Translating it yields CASSLGFRETQYF.

This clone has a single count. The V gene is TRBV7-7, the J gene TRBJ2-3, with a tentative D call TRBD1 (5 bases). The ends were cut back, 5 bases at V and 4 bases at J, with 19 bases in the middle. From germline, CDR1 is SSHAT and CDR2 FNYEAQ (reference sequence). This CDR3 spans 16 amino acids. The CDR3: CASSPEVRVWADTQYF. Written as DNA, the CDR3 is TGTGCCAGCAGCCCAGAGGTCAGGGTCTGGGCAGATACGCAGTATTTT.

The chain joins TRBV7-2 to TRBJ1-4, with D tentatively TRBD1 (5 bases). This CDR3 has 17 amino acids. The V gene lost 2 bases and the J gene lost 2 bases, with 15 bases spanning the gap. Germline V gene data show CDR1 as SGHTA and CDR2 as FQGNSA. CDR3: CASSLFGQGNTNEKLFF. The CDR3 nucleotides are TGTGCCAGCAGCTTATTCGGCCAGGGAAACACTAATGAAAAACTGTTTTTT.

The rearrangement joins TRBV5-1 to TRBJ1-2; 7 bases are a match to TRBD1. The V gene's germline CDR1 is SGHRS and CDR2 YFSETQ. Trimming removed 2 bases from V and 4 bases from J; junction bases left unmatched: 8. The CDR3 loop spans 15 amino acids. The CDR3 loop is CASSFPTGNPYGYTF. CDR3 in DNA: TGCGCCAGCAGCTTCCCGACAGGGAATCCCTATGGCTACACCTTC. Using reference TRBV5-1 and TRBJ1-2 for the parts outside the CDR3, the full variable domain is KAGVTQTPRYLIKTRGQQVTLSCSPISGHRSVSWYQQTPGQGLQFLFEYFSETQRNKGNFPGRFSGRQFSNSRSEMNVSTLELGDSALYLCASSFPTGNPYGYTFGSGTRLTVV.

The CDR3 sequence: CASSPGGVYDRGAFF. The DNA of the CDR3 is TGTGCCAGCAGTCCAGGGGGCGTCTATGATCGGGGAGCTTTCTTT. The V call is TRBV5-4, the J call TRBJ1-1; TRBD1 matches at 8 bases. Germline CDR1 is SGHNT and CDR2 is YYREEE (reference sequence). J was trimmed by 10 bases and V by 5 bases; bases with no gene match: 16. CDR3 length: 15 amino acids.

This clone was seen once. The chain is built from TRBV5-1 and TRBJ2-6, with a weak D call TRBD1 (6 bases). CDR1 and CDR2 (germline): SGHRS, YFSETQ. The CDR3 spans 15 residues. Deletions cut 4 bases from V and 1 base from J, with 9 bases between. The CDR3 is CASSPGQSGANVLTF. DNA for the CDR3: TGCGCCAGCAGCCCCGGACAGTCTGGGGCCAACGTCCTGACTTTC.

As regards this clone: The sample contains more than one DNA sequence encoding this CDR3. This chain joins TRBV27 and TRBJ1-6; TRBD1 might be the D (6 bases). The germline gives CDR1 MNHEY, CDR2 SMNVEV (reference sequence). This CDR3 has 14 amino acids. The germline V and J ends were trimmed by 6 bases and 13 bases, with 19 bases remaining between them. The CDR3 bases are TGTGCCAGCAGCGGCAGGGGTTTATCTTCCCCCCTCCACTTT. Translating gives CASSGRGLSSPLHF.

This sequence joins TRBV15 and TRBJ1-2; TRBD1 agrees at 9 bases. With 3 bases clipped from V and 5 bases from J, the junction kept 7 bases outside the gene matches. This CDR3 has 15 residues. Germline loops: CDR1 LNHNV, CDR2 YYDKDF (reference sequence). The CDR3 DNA reads as TGTGCCACCAGCAGGCCGGGAGGGACAGGGTATGGCTACACCTTC. It yields the protein CATSRPGGTGYGYTF.

This clone was recorded a few times. The chain couples TRBV6-4 to TRBJ2-7; D might be TRBD1 (6 bases). The CDR3 length is 13 residues. Germline V lookup: CDR1 MRHNA, CDR2 SNTAGT. Trimming cost V 11 bases and J 3 bases, with 17 bases left between them. As DNA, the CDR3 is TGTGCCGGAACAGGGCTCCAAAACTACGAGCAGTACTTC. It translates to CAGTGLQNYEQYF.

V is TRBV19 and J is TRBJ2-7; D not certain. The length of the CDR3 is 14 residues. CDR1 and CDR2 (germline): LNHDA, SQIVND (reference sequence). Between the trimmed V and J ends, which lost 3 bases and 4 bases, there was a span of 13 bases. The CDR3 nucleotides read TGTGCCAGTAGTATCCACAGAGAATCTTACGAGCAGTACTTC. Its protein product is CASSIHRESYEQYF.